These 10 T cell receptor beta chains came from one sample sequenced in a study of blood T cell repertoires in COVID-19. Generated by immunoSEQ multiplex PCR, the TCRdb table keeps only in-frame clones and is missing some. This table has over 200,000 clones, 88% appearing once. Sequencing was carried out using PBMCs or T cells enriched from blood (not recorded which). These receptor sequences come from a woman aged 30 to 39 who had been exposed to COVID-19.

The V gene is TRBV19, the J gene TRBJ2-7; 8 bases align to TRBD2. Germline CDR1 is LNHDA and CDR2 is SQIVND (reference sequence). The CDR3 is 15 residues long. Trimming removed 6 bases from V and 5 bases from J; junction bases left unmatched: 12. CDR3 nucleotide sequence: TGTGCCAGTAGCGGTAGCGGGATAGACTACGACGAGCAGTACTTC. It translates to CASSGSGIDYDEQYF.

This clone was found once. V is TRBV28 and J is TRBJ1-1; TRBD1 matches 9 bases. The V gene end was trimmed by 4 bases and the J gene end by 4 bases; junction bases not matched to a gene: 7. The CDR3 has 15 residues. CDR1 is MDHEN and CDR2 is SYDVKM in the germline V gene. CDR3 DNA: TGTGCCAGCAGTTCAGACAGGGGGATCAGCACTGAAGCTTTCTTT. Translated: CASSSDRGISTEAFF.

The CDR3 reads CASRGLAGPLAKNIQYF. The CDR3 DNA reads as TGTGCCAGCCGAGGACTAGCGGGACCTCTAGCCAAAAACATTCAGTACTTC. V gene TRBV12-1 combines with J gene TRBJ2-4; the table's D call, TRBD2, was not checked against the DNA. TRBV12-1 is tagged as a pseudogene. The CDR3 is 17 amino acids.

V is TRBV5-6 and J is TRBJ1-4; tentative D call: TRBD1 (5 bases). CDR3 length: 11 amino acids. Germline lookup yields CDR1 SGHDT and CDR2 YYEEEE. Trimming removed 2 bases at V and 12 bases at J, with 8 bases between. CDR3: CASSFGGELFF. The CDR3 bases are TGTGCCAGCAGCTTCGGAGGGGAACTGTTTTTT.

The gene calls are TRBV28 and TRBJ2-1; D might be TRBD1 (5 bases). The CDR3 is 15 residues long. The germline V and J ends were trimmed by 4 bases and 5 bases, with 15 bases remaining between them. Germline V lookup: CDR1 MDHEN, CDR2 SYDVKM. CDR3 in amino acids: CASSWGRKIHNEQFF. The CDR3 DNA follows: TGTGCCAGCAGTTGGGGCAGGAAGATCCACAATGAGCAGTTCTTC.

This sequence joins TRBV15 and TRBJ2-7; D perhaps matches TRBD1 (5 bases). Germline CDR1 and CDR2: LNHNV and YYDKDF (reference sequence). The CDR3 contains 13 residues. Trimming took 0 bases from V and 3 from J, leaving 6 bases between them. CDR3 coding DNA: TGTGCCACCAGCAGAGAACAGGTCTACGAGCAGTACTTC. Amino acid sequence: CATSREQVYEQYF.

The V and J genes are TRBV7-6 and TRBJ2-5, with D perhaps matching TRBD2 (6 bases). The germline V and J ends were trimmed by 3 bases and 3 bases, with 11 bases remaining between them. This CDR3 contains 14 residues. CDR1 and CDR2 from the germline V gene are SGHVS and FNYEAQ. The CDR3 is CASSLRGKEETQYF. The CDR3 coding sequence is TGTGCCAGCAGCTTGCGGGGTAAAGAAGAGACCCAGTACTTC.

CDR3 residues: CASSPDRTSTNEKLFF. DNA for the CDR3: TGTGCCAGCTCACCGGACAGGACCTCAACTAATGAAAAACTGTTTTTT. V and J are TRBV18 and TRBJ1-4; 7 nucleotides line up with TRBD1. Germline CDR1 is KGHSH and CDR2 is LQKENI. The CDR3 length is 16 residues. The V and J ends lost 3 bases and 0 bases, in that order; junction bases with no gene match: 4.

A single count supports this clone. The chain combines TRBV11-1 with TRBJ1-2; 9 nucleotides agree with TRBD1. The V gene's germline CDR1 is SGHAT and CDR2 FQDESV (reference sequence). The CDR3 has 14 amino acids. The trim removed 3 bases at V and 6 bases at J, leaving 5 bases unmatched. CDR3 protein: CASSFIRTGDGYTF. CDR3 bases: TGTGCCAGCAGCTTCATACGGACAGGGGATGGCTACACCTTC.

This clone was recorded once. The chain combines TRBV5-3 with TRBJ2-3; possibly TRBD2 for D (7 bases). TRBV5-3 is an open reading frame, and its role is uncertain. V was trimmed by 4 bases and J by 3 bases, leaving 18 bases between them. The CDR3 extends over 16 amino acids. The CDR3 coding sequence is TGTGCCAGAAGCCGTGGGGGGGCAGAAGAGACAGATACGCAGTATTTT. Protein sequence: CARSRGGAEETDTQYF.